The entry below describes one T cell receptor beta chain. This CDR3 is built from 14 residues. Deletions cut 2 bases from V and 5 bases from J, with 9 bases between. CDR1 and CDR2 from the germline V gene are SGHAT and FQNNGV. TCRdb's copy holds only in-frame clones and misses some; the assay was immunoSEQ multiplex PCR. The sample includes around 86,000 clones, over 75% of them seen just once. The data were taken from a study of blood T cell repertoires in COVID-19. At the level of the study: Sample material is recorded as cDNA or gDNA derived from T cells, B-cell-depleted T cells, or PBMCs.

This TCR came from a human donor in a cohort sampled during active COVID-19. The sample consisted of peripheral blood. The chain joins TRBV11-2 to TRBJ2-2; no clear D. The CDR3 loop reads CASSLIASTGELFF. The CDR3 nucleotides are TGTGCCAGCAGCTTAATTGCGTCAACCGGGGAGCTGTTTTTT. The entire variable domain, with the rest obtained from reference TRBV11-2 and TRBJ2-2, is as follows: EAGVAQSPRYKIIEKRQSVAFWCNPISGHATLYWYQQILGQGPKLLIQFQNNGVVDDSQLPKDRFSAERLKGVDSTLKIQPAKLEDSAVYLCASSLIASTGELFFGEGSRLTVL.